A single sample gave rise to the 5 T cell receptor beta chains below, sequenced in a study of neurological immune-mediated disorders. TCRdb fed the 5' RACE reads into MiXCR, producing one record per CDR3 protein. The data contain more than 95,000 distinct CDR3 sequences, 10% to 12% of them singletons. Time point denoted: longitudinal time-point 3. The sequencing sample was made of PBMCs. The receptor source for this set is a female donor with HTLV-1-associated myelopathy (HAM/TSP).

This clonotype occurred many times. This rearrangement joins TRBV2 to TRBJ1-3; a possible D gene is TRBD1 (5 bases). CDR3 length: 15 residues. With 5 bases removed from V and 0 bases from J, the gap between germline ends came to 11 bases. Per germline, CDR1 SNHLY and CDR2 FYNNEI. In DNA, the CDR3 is TGTGCCAGCAGTTCCGGGACGCACTCTGGAAACACCATATATTTT. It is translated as CASSSGTHSGNTIYF.

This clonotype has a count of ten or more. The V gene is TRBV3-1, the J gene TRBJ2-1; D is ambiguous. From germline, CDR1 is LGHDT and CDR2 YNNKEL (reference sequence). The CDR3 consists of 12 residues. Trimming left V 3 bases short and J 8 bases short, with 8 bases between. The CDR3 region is CASSQVPYEQFF. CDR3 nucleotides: TGTGCCAGCAGCCAGGTTCCCTATGAGCAGTTCTTC.

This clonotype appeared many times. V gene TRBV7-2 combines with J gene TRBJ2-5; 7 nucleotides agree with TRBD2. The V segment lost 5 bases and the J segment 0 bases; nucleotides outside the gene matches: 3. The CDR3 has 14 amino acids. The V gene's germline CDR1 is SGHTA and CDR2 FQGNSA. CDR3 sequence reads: CASSAGTNQETQYF. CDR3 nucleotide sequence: TGTGCCAGCAGCGCCGGGACTAACCAAGAGACCCAGTACTTC.

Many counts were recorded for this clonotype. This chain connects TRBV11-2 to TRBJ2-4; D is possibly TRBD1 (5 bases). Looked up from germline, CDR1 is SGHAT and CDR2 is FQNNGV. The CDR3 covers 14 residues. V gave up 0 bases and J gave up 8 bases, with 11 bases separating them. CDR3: CASSLDRRQHIQYF. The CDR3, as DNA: TGTGCCAGCAGCTTAGACAGACGACAGCACATTCAGTACTTC.

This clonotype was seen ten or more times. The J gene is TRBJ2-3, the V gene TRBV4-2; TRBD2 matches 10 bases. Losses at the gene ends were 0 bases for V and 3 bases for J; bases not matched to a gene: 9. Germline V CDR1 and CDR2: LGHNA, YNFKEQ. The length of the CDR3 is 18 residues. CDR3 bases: TGTGCCAGCAGCCAAGATCTAGCGGGGGCCGTGGGAACAGATACGCAGTATTTT. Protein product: CASSQDLAGAVGTDTQYF.